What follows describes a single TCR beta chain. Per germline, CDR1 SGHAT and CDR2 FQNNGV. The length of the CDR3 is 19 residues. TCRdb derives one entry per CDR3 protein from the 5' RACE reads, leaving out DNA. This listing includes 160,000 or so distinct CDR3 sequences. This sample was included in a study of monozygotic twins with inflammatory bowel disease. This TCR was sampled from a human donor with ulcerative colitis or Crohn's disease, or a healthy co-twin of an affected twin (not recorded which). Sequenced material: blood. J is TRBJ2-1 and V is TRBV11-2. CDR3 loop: CASSFQANPTFHSYNEQFF.